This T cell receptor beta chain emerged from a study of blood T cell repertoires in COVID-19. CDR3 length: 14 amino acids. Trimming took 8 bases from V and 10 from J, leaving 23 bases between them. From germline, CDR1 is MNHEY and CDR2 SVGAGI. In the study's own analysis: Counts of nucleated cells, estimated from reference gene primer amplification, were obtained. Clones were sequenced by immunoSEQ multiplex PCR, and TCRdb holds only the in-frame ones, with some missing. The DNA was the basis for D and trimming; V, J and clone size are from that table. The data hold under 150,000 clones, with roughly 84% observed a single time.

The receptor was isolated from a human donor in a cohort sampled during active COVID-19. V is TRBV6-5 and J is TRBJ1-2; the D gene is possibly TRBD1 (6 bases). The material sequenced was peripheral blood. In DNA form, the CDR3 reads TGTGCCAGCCATAGGTACAGGGAGAGGGTGGACTACACCTTC. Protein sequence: CASHRYRERVDYTF.